Below, one T cell receptor (beta chain) is given with its context. Which antigen it targets is not known. Reading from cysteine to phenylalanine, the CDR3 counts 15 amino acids. No DNA is listed. HCMV-specific IgG was detected in serum with a commercial ELISA kit to determine HCMV serostatus. Ficoll density gradient centrifugation was used to isolate peripheral blood mononuclear cells from blood. Sequencing took place on an Illumina HiSeq 2000. TCR beta cDNA libraries were made by 5'RACE template switching that added a universal primer site and unique molecular identifiers. cDNA synthesis was primed from the TCR beta constant segment, followed by two successive PCR amplification steps. Regarding the original processing steps: MIGEC was used to demultiplex reads and group the reads by UMI, and MiTCR was used to assemble and quantify clonotypes. To exclude erroneous sequences, only TCR cDNA sequences supported by at least two reads were retained. The tcR package was used for downstream repertoire analysis, and clonotypes were matched between fractions using CDR3 nucleotide sequence together with V segment. VDJmatch was used to annotate antigen specificity against VDJdb, with one amino acid substitution in CDR3 permitted. After TCRdb reprocessed the reads, each CDR3 protein sequence was kept as one row, without DNA. The authors' filters were not applied to this entry. The sample table on file contains about 450,000 distinct CDR3 sequences. The ten most abundant clones make up 6% to 8% of the sample.

These data originate in a study of T cells expressing NK-cell markers (TCRdb year 2020). For context, the study as a whole: In sorted CD3+CD56+NKG2C+, CD3+CD56+NKG2C- and CD3+CD56-NKG2C+ T-cell subsets from several donors, TCR beta-chain repertoires were profiled. Libraries were sequenced as 2 x 150 bp reads on Illumina HiSeq 2000/2500, MiSeq or NextSeq. The study sequenced eight donors, all healthy volunteers chosen at random: three men and five women. Among the eight sequenced donors, seven were HCMV-seropositive and one was HCMV-seronegative.

The research as a whole found: It remained unclear whether the expanded NKG2C-expressing T cell clones were specific for HCMV antigens. Those dominant clonotypes were again the most abundant among CD3+CD56-NKG2C+ cells in a handful of donors, at roughly 25-65%. In over five donors, the dominant CD3+CD56+NKG2C+ clonotypes were found to rank among the top 10 CD8+ clonotypes and to make up 1.0-7.0% of CD8+ T cells.

The sample comprised blood T cells: a sorted CD56 or NKG2C T cell subset, CD4+ or CD8+ T cells, or bulk PBMC T cells (not recorded which). This receptor was taken from a woman between 18 and 70 years old in good health. Here the chain combines TRBV12-3 or TRBV12-4 and TRBJ2-6. The CDR3 protein is CASSFRVSGANVLTF.